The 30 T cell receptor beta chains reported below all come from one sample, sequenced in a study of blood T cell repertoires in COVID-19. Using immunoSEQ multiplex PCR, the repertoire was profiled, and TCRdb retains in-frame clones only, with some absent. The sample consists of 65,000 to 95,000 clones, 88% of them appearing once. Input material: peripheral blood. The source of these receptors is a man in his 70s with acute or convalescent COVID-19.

CDR3 DNA: TGTGCCAGCAGTGGGACTAGTAGGATGAATGAGCAGTTCTTC. Translating gives CASSGTSRMNEQFF. The gene calls are TRBV4-2 and TRBJ2-1, with 8 bases aligning to TRBD2. The germline V gene has CDR1 LGHNA and CDR2 YNFKEQ. The CDR3 is 14 residues long. J was trimmed by 7 bases and V by 6 bases; bases with no gene match: 8.

In DNA form, the CDR3 reads TGTGCCTGGGACAGGGGATATGAAAAACTGTTTTTT. As protein: CAWDRGYEKLFF. This chain connects TRBV30 to TRBJ1-4; 8 bases match TRBD1. Per the germline V gene, CDR1 is GTSNPN and CDR2 is SVGIG (reference sequence). The CDR3 is 12 residues long. V shed 5 bases and J 6 bases; nucleotides not matched to a gene: 2. The whole variable domain, filled in from reference TRBV30 and TRBJ1-4, reads SQTIHQWPATLVQPVGSPLSLECTVEGTSNPNLYWYRQAAGRGLQLLFYSVGIGQISSEVPQNLSASRPQDRQFILSSKKLLLSDSGFYLCAWDRGYEKLFFGSGTQLSVL.

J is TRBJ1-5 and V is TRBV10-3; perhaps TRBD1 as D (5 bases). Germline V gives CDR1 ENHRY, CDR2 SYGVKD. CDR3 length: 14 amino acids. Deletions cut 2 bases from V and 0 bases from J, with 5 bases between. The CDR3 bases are TGTGCCATCAGTGAGCAGGGTAGCAATCAGCCCCAGCATTTT. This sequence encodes CAISEQGSNQPQHF.

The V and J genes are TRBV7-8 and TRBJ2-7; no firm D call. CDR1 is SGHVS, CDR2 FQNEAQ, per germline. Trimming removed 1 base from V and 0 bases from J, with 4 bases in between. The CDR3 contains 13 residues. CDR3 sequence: CASSLGVSYEQYF. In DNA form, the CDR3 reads TGTGCCAGCAGCTTAGGCGTCTCCTACGAGCAGTACTTC.

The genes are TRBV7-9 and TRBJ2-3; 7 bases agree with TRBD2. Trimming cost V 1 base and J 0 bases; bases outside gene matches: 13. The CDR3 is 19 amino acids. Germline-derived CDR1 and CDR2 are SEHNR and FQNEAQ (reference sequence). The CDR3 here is CASSLVLGGKTLSTDTQYF. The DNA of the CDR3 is TGTGCCAGCAGCTTAGTTTTGGGGGGGAAGACCCTCAGCACAGATACGCAGTATTTT.

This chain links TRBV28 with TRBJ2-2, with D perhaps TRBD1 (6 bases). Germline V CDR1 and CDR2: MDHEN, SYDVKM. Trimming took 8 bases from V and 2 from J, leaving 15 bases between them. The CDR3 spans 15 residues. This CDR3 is CASGRTGPNTGELFF. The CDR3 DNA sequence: TGTGCCAGCGGACGCACAGGGCCTAACACCGGGGAGCTGTTTTTT. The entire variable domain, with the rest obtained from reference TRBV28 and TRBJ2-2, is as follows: DVKVTQSSRYLVKRTGEKVFLECVQDMDHENMFWYRQDPGLGLRLIYFSYDVKMKEKGDIPEGYSVSREKKERFSLILESASTNQTSMYLCASGRTGPNTGELFFGEGSRLTVL.

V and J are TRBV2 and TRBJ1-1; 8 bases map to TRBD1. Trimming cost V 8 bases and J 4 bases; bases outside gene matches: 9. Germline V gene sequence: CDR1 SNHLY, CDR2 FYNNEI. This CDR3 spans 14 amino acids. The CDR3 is CASRTGRWSTEAFF. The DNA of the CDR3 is TGTGCCAGCCGGACAGGGAGGTGGTCCACTGAAGCTTTCTTT.

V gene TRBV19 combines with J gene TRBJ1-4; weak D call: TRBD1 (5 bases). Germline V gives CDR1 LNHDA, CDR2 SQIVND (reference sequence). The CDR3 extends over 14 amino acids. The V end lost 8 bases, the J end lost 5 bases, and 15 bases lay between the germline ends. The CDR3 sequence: CASGADRINEKLFF. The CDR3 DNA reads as TGTGCCAGTGGTGCCGACAGAATAAATGAAAAACTGTTTTTT. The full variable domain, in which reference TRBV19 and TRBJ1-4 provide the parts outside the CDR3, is DGGITQSPKYLFRKEGQNVTLSCEQNLNHDAMYWYRQDPGQGLRLIYYSQIVNDFQKGDIAEGYSVSREKKESFPLTVTSAQKNPTAFYLCASGADRINEKLFFGSGTQLSVL.

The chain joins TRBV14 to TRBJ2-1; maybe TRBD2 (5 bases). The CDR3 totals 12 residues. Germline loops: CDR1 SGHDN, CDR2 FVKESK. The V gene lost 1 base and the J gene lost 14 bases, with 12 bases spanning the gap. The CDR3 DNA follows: TGTGCCAGCAGCCAAGTTCTCACTAGTAAGTTCTTC. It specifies CASSQVLTSKFF.

CDR3 coding DNA: TGTGCCAGCAGCTTAAGCGCGGACACTGAAGCTTTCTTT. This translates into CASSLSADTEAFF. This rearrangement joins TRBV7-9 to TRBJ1-1, with D unresolved. Germline V CDR1 and CDR2: SEHNR, FQNEAQ (reference sequence). The CDR3 has 13 amino acids. Trimming shortened V by 2 bases and J by 3 bases, and 7 bases separated the two germline ends.

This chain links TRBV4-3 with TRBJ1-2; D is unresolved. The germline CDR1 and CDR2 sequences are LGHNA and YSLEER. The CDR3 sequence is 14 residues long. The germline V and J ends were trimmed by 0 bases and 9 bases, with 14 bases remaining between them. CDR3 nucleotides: TGCGCCAGCAGCCAAGACCTGTCCCCCCTTCGCTACACCTTC. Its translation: CASSQDLSPLRYTF.

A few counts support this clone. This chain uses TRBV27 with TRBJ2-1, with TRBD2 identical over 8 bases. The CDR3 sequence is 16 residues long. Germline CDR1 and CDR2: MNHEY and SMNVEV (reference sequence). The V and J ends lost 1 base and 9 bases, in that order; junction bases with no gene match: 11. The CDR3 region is CASSLFSVAGNGEQFF. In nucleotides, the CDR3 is TGTGCCAGCAGTTTATTTTCGGTAGCGGGAAACGGTGAGCAGTTCTTC.

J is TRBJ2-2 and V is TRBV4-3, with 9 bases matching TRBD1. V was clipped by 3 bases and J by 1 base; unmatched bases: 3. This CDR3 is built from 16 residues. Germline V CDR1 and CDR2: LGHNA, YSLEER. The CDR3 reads CASSHPGQGNTGELFF. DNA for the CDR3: TGCGCCAGCAGCCATCCGGGACAGGGGAACACCGGGGAGCTGTTTTTT.

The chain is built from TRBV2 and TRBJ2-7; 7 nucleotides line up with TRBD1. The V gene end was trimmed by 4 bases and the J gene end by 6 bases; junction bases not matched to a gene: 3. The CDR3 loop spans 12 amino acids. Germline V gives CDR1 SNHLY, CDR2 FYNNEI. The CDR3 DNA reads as TGTGCCAGCAGTGGACAGGGCTTCGAGCAGTACTTC. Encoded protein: CASSGQGFEQYF.

The CDR3 region has the DNA TGTGCCAGCAGTTCCCCAGGTTTGGGTTCCTACGAGCAGTACTTC. Translating it yields CASSSPGLGSYEQYF. This chain joins TRBV6-5 and TRBJ2-7, with D unresolved. CDR1 and CDR2 (germline): MNHEY, SVGAGI. The V end lost 4 bases, the J end lost 1 base, and 14 bases lay between the germline ends. The CDR3 sequence is 15 residues long.

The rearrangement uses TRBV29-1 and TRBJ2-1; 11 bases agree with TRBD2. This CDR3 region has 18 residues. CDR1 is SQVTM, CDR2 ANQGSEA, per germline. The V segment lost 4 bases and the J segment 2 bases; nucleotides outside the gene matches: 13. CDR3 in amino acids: CSVGGGLAGGIAYNEQFF. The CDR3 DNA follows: TGCAGCGTTGGGGGGGGCCTAGCGGGAGGTATCGCCTACAATGAGCAGTTCTTC.

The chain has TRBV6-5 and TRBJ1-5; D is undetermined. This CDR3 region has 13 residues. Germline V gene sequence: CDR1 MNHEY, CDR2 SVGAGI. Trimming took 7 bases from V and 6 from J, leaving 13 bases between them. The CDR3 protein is CASNRGILQPQHF. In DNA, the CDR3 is TGTGCCAGCAATAGAGGGATACTTCAGCCCCAGCATTTT.

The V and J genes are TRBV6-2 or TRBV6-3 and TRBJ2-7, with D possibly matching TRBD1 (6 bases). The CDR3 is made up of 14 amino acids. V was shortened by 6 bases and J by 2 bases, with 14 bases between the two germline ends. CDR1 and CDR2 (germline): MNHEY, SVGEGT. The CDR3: CASSPRTATYEQYF. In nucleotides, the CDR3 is TGTGCCAGCAGCCCACGGACAGCCACCTACGAGCAGTACTTC.

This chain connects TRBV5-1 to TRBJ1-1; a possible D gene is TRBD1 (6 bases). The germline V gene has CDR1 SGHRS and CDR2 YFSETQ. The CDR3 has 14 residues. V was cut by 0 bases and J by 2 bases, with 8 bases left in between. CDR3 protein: CASSLGTANTEAFF. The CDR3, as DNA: TGCGCCAGCAGCTTGGGGACAGCCAACACTGAAGCTTTCTTT.

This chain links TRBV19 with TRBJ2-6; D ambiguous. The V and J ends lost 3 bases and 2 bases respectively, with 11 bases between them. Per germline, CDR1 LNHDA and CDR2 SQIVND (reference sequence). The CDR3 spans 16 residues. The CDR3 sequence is CASSMGWAAGANVLTF. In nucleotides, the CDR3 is TGTGCCAGTAGTATGGGTTGGGCCGCTGGGGCCAACGTCCTGACTTTC.

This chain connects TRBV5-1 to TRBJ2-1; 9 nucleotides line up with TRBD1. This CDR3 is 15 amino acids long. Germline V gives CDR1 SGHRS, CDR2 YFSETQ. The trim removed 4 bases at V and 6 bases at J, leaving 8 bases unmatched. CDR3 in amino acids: CASSPPGQGINEQFF. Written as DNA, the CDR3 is TGCGCCAGCAGCCCGCCGGGACAGGGCATCAATGAGCAGTTCTTC. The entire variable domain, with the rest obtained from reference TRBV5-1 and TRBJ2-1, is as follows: KAGVTQTPRYLIKTRGQQVTLSCSPISGHRSVSWYQQTPGQGLQFLFEYFSETQRNKGNFPGRFSGRQFSNSRSEMNVSTLELGDSALYLCASSPPGQGINEQFFGPGTRLTVL.

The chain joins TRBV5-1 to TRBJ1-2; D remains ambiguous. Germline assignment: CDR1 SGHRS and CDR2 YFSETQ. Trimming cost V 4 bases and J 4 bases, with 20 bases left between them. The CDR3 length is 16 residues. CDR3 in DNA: TGCGCCAGCAGCCCGACTGACCCATCCCGGGGCTATGGCTACACCTTC. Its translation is CASSPTDPSRGYGYTF.

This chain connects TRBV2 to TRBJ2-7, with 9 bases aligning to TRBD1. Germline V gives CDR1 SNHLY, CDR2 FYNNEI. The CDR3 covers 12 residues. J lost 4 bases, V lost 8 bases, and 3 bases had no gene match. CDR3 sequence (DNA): TGTGCCAGCTCGACAGGGGGGTACGAGCAGTACTTC. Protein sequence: CASSTGGYEQYF.

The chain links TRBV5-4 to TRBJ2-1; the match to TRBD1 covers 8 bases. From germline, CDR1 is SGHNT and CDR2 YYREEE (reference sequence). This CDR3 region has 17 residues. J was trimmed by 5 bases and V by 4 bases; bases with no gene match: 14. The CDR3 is CASSRETGVTTNNEQFF. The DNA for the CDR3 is TGTGCCAGCAGCCGGGAGACAGGGGTGACCACCAACAATGAGCAGTTCTTC. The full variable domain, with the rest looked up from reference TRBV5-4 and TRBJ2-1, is ETGVTQSPTHLIKTRGQQVTLRCSSQSGHNTVSWYQQALGQGPQFIFQYYREEENGRGNFPPRFSGLQFPNYSSELNVNALELDDSALYLCASSRETGVTTNNEQFFGPGTRLTVL.

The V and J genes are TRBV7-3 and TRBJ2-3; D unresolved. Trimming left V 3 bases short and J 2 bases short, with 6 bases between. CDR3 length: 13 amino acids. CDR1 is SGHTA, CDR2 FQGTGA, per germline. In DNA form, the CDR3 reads TGTGCCAGCAGCTTCTCGTACACAGATACGCAGTATTTT. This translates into CASSFSYTDTQYF.

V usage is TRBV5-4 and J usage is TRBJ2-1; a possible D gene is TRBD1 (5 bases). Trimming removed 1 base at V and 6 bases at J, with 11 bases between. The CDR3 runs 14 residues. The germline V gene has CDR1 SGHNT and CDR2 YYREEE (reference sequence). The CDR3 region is CASSLQGARNEQFF. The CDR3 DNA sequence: TGTGCCAGCAGCTTGCAGGGTGCGCGCAATGAGCAGTTCTTC.

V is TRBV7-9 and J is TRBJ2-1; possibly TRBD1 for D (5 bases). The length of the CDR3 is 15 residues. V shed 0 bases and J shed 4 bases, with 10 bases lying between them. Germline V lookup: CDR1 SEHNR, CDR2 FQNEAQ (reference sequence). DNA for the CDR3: TGTGCCAGCAGCTTAGCAGGGGTCACTTACAATGAGCAGTTCTTC. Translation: CASSLAGVTYNEQFF.

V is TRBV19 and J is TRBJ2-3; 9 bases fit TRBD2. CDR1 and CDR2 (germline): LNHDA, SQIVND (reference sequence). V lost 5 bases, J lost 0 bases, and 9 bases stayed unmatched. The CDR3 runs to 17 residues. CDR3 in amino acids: CASSLSGAGGSTDTQYF. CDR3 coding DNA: TGTGCCAGTAGTCTCTCGGGAGCGGGGGGAAGCACAGATACGCAGTATTTT.

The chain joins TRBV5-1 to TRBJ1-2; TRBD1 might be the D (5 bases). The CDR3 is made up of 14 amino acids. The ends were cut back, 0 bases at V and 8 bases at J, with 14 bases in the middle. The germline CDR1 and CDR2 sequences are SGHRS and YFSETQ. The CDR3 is CASSLAGQGWGYTF. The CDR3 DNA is TGCGCCAGCAGCTTGGCCGGTCAGGGCTGGGGCTACACCTTC. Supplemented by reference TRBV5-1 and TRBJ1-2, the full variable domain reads KAGVTQTPRYLIKTRGQQVTLSCSPISGHRSVSWYQQTPGQGLQFLFEYFSETQRNKGNFPGRFSGRQFSNSRSEMNVSTLELGDSALYLCASSLAGQGWGYTFGSGTRLTVV.

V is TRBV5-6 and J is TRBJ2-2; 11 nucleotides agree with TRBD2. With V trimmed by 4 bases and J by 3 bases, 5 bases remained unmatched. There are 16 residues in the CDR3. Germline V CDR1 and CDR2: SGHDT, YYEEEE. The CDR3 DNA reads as TGTGCCAGCAGCCTACAGGGACTAGCGGACACCGGGGAGCTGTTTTTT. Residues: CASSLQGLADTGELFF. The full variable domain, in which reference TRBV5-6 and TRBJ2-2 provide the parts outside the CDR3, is DAGVTQSPTHLIKTRGQQVTLRCSPKSGHDTVSWYQQALGQGPQFIFQYYEEEERQRGNFPDRFSGHQFPNYSSELNVNALLLGDSALYLCASSLQGLADTGELFFGEGSRLTVL.